This TCR beta chain was identified during a study of beta chain features in type 1 diabetes. Study-wide results and caveats: A definitive answer on HLA type influencing TCRB rearrangement was not reached here. Among all four CD4+ subsets, Type 1 diabetes patients had TCRB CDR3s that were moderately but significantly shorter. PCR, the amplification step, might favor shorter templates, equally in patients and controls.

Populations obtained by sorting all exceeded 95% purity. Every bit of the isolated RNA underwent reverse transcription, so sequencing read expressed TCRB transcripts. The assay was immunoSEQ multiplex PCR, and TCRdb's table has in-frame clones only and misses some. The sample lists about 180,000 clones, about 13% seen once, with about 0.66% in the top ten. About this clone itself: Its antigen is undetermined.

The CDR3 spans 13 residues. With V trimmed by 8 bases and J by 3 bases, 4 bases remained unmatched. CDR1 is LNHDA and CDR2 is SQIVND in the germline V gene (reference sequence). Sequencing input: central memory CD4+ T cells from blood. The origin of this receptor is a woman aged 18-30 years in good health. This sequence joins TRBV19 and TRBJ1-5; the match to TRBD1 covers 7 bases. The CDR3 DNA reads as TGTGCCAGTGCCGACAGGGCCAATCAGCCCCAGCATTTT. As protein: CASADRANQPQHF.